This T cell receptor (beta chain) comes out of a study of blood T cell repertoires in COVID-19. On the study more broadly: The United States, Italy and Spain were the sources of the acute and convalescent COVID-19 samples. PBMCs, B-cell-depleted T cells, or T cells were the source of the cDNA or gDNA that made up the material.

CDR1 is PRHDT and CDR2 is FYEKMQ in the germline V gene (reference sequence). The CDR3 spans 14 residues. V gave up 1 base and J gave up 3 bases, with 10 bases separating them. How the authors handled the data: Amplifying reference gene primers gave estimates of nucleated cell counts. The method was immunoSEQ multiplex PCR; TCRdb's version includes in-frame clones alone and lacks a portion of them. That table furnishes V, J and clone size, whereas the DNA furnished D and trimming. The data contain about 80,000 clones, about four fifths of them singletons. The chain employs TRBV13 and TRBJ2-7; D unresolved. This TCR was sampled from a human donor in a cohort sampled during active COVID-19. Sequenced input: peripheral blood. The CDR3 sequence: CASSLVGRLYEQYF. The CDR3 DNA sequence: TGTGCCAGCAGCTTAGTCGGCAGACTCTACGAGCAGTACTTC.